A single sample gave rise to the 15 T cell receptor beta chains below, sequenced in a study of T-cell memory formation after mild COVID-19. TCRdb re-called the 5' RACE reads with MiXCR, one entry per CDR3 protein. The repertoire holds around 200,000 distinct CDR3 sequences, with 9.5% to 10% as singletons. Sample: PBMCs or a T cell subset sorted from them (not recorded which). Receptors were obtained from a young man who had mild COVID-19 (a few samples of this study predate the infection). Cell type and time point are not known.

This clonotype was detected only a few times. This chain joins TRBV29-1 and TRBJ1-2; possible D gene TRBD1, 5 bases. CDR1 and CDR2 (germline): SQVTM, ANQGSEA. The V end was cut by 6 bases, the J end by 4 bases, with 12 bases between. The CDR3 contains 12 residues. The CDR3 region is CSVETASYGYTF. CDR3 in DNA: TGCAGCGTGGAGACAGCGTCCTATGGCTACACCTTC.

This clonotype was counted between two and nine times. The chain has TRBV28 and TRBJ2-7, with D tentatively TRBD1 or TRBD2 (5 bases each). Trimming removed 10 bases from V and 6 bases from J, with 19 bases in between. The CDR3 loop spans 13 amino acids. Germline V CDR1 and CDR2: MDHEN, SYDVKM. The CDR3 sequence is CATGTASLAEQYV. The CDR3 nucleotides read TGTGCCACCGGGACGGCGAGTCTGGCCGAGCAGTACGTC.

Only a few counts were recorded for this clonotype. The chain has TRBV6-5 and TRBJ1-2, with D tentatively TRBD1 (6 bases). V was pared by 6 bases and J by 7 bases, with 15 bases between. This CDR3 has 13 amino acids. Germline V CDR1 and CDR2: MNHEY, SVGAGI. The CDR3 reads CASRPLQGTGYTF. CDR3 sequence (DNA): TGTGCCAGCAGACCCCTCCAGGGGACTGGCTACACCTTC.

The CDR3 here is CASSHAGRGNIQYF. The CDR3 DNA sequence: TGTGCCAGCAGCCATGCGGGACGAGGAAACATTCAGTACTTC. This chain joins TRBV3-1 and TRBJ2-4; maybe TRBD2 (6 bases). CDR1 and CDR2 from the germline V gene are LGHDT and YNNKEL (reference sequence). The CDR3 length is 14 residues. The V end lost 3 bases, the J end lost 6 bases, and 12 bases lay between the germline ends.

The V gene is TRBV5-6, the J gene TRBJ2-2, with D perhaps being TRBD1 or TRBD2 (5 bases each). Per germline, CDR1 SGHDT and CDR2 YYEEEE. The CDR3 length is 16 residues. The V end was cut by 4 bases, the J end by 4 bases, with 17 bases between. CDR3 DNA sequence: TGTGCCAGCAGCAAGGTTGGGGGAGTGGGCACCGGGGAGCTGTTTTTT. Translation: CASSKVGGVGTGELFF.

The rearrangement joins TRBV7-6 to TRBJ1-2; 8 positions match TRBD1. J gave up 1 base and V 0 bases, and 7 bases lay outside the gene matches. There are 17 residues in the CDR3. Germline assignment: CDR1 SGHVS and CDR2 FNYEAQ. The CDR3 DNA reads as TGTGCCAGCAGCTTAGCCGGACAGGGTACTATTAACTATGGCTACACCTTC. Its translation is CASSLAGQGTINYGYTF.

This clonotype has ten or more counts. V gene TRBV7-2 combines with J gene TRBJ2-1; the match to TRBD1 covers 8 bases. The ends lost 5 bases at V and 2 bases at J; junction bases unmatched: 5. CDR3 size: 15 residues. The germline CDR1 and CDR2 sequences are SGHTA and FQGNSA. The CDR3 region is CASSTQGQAYNEQFF. DNA for the CDR3: TGTGCCAGCAGCACCCAGGGACAGGCCTACAATGAGCAGTTCTTC.

There are many counts of this clonotype. The rearrangement links TRBV4-3 to TRBJ2-3, with a possible D match to TRBD2 (7 bases). The V end was cut by 0 bases, the J end by 6 bases, with 16 bases between. Germline V lookup: CDR1 LGHNA, CDR2 YSLEER. The CDR3 is 16 amino acids. CDR3 in amino acids: CASSQDRPGGQDTQYF. CDR3 sequence (DNA): TGCGCCAGCAGCCAAGATAGGCCGGGGGGCCAGGATACGCAGTATTTT.

This clonotype was seen many times. V usage is TRBV7-8 and J usage is TRBJ2-2; unclear D gene. Germline lookup yields CDR1 SGHVS and CDR2 FQNEAQ. V was shortened by 2 bases and J by 6 bases, with 13 bases between the two germline ends. The CDR3 sequence is 15 residues long. DNA of the CDR3: TGTGCCAGCAGCTTACAACTTACCCTCCCCGGGGAGCTGTTTTTT. The encoded protein is CASSLQLTLPGELFF.

This chain joins TRBV20-1 and TRBJ1-4; TRBD1 aligns across 8 bases. The CDR3 spans 13 residues. Germline V gives CDR1 DFQATT, CDR2 SNEGSKA (reference sequence). V gave up 4 bases and J gave up 8 bases; unmatched junction bases: 6. The CDR3 DNA follows: TGCAGTGCTACTGGACAGGGTGGGGAAAAACTGTTTTTT. Amino acid sequence: CSATGQGGEKLFF.

J is TRBJ1-1 and V is TRBV19; the match to TRBD1 covers 8 bases. Germline V gene data show CDR1 as LNHDA and CDR2 as SQIVND (reference sequence). The CDR3 has 15 amino acids. V lost 4 bases and J lost 2; bases outside the gene matches: 6. CDR3 sequence reads: CASSTPQGANTEAFF. DNA of the CDR3: TGTGCCAGTAGTACCCCGCAGGGGGCTAACACTGAAGCTTTCTTT.

The table lists this clonotype with a few counts. The gene calls are TRBV7-2 and TRBJ1-2, with a possible D match to TRBD1 (6 bases). V was pared by 5 bases and J by 0 bases, with 10 bases between. Per germline, CDR1 SGHTA and CDR2 FQGNSA. This CDR3 has 14 residues. The chain's CDR3 is CASSANRANYGYTF. CDR3 bases: TGTGCCAGCAGCGCGAACAGGGCTAACTATGGCTACACCTTC.

A few counts support this clonotype. V is TRBV29-1 and J is TRBJ2-3; no clear D gene. With 4 bases removed from V and 2 bases from J, the gap between germline ends came to 7 bases. This CDR3 has 12 residues. Germline V gives CDR1 SQVTM, CDR2 ANQGSEA. CDR3 nucleotides: TGCAGCGTTGGATTACTCACAGATACGCAGTATTTT. Translating gives CSVGLLTDTQYF.

This chain connects TRBV7-9 to TRBJ2-3, with 8 bases lining up with TRBD1. The CDR3 loop spans 15 amino acids. Germline V gene sequence: CDR1 SEHNR, CDR2 FQNEAQ (reference sequence). V lost 5 bases and J lost 3; bases outside the gene matches: 7. The CDR3 region is CASSPGGGWTDTQYF. As DNA, the CDR3 is TGTGCCAGCAGCCCAGGGGGCGGATGGACAGATACGCAGTATTTT.

The rearrangement joins TRBV12-3 or TRBV12-4 to TRBJ2-3; 8 bases line up with TRBD1. J gave up 5 bases and V 6 bases, and 4 bases lay outside the gene matches. The CDR3 extends over 13 amino acids. The CDR3 region is CASRQGARDTQYF. The CDR3 DNA reads TGTGCCAGCAGGCAGGGGGCTAGAGATACGCAGTATTTT.